This T cell receptor beta chain was captured in a study of CD8 T cells in ankylosing spondylitis (dated by TCRdb to about 2017). Background on the whole study: To find TCR variants linked to disease, the study profiled T cell receptor beta repertoires in ankylosing spondylitis patients and healthy donors. In total, the full study cohort was made up of 95 to 110 healthy donors and 25 to 30 ankylosing spondylitis patients. Peripheral blood was sampled, and synovial fluid was also collected from ankylosing spondylitis patients.

The CDR3, cysteine through phenylalanine, is 15 amino acids long. Left in the record is the CDR3 DNA by itself, 45 bases read in frame from the first base. Based on the germline V gene (reference sequence), the CDR1 and CDR2 sequences are LNHDA and SQIVND. V and J are truncated by 1 base and 0 bases respectively, leaving an intervening sequence of 7 bases. TCRdb lists the instrument as Illumina HiSeq 2500. TCR beta libraries were prepared by quantitative 5'-RACE with molecular barcodes. Processing in the source paper ran as follows. A new computational method based on a probabilistic model of VDJ rearrangement was used to identify disease-linked TCR variants. TCRdb ran its own pipeline on the public reads, namely fastp trimming at Q25 and MiXCR clone calling, and kept in-frame beta chains. Rows are unified per CDR3 protein, each entry keeping the most common DNA and genes. These V and J calls originate from TCRdb's pipeline instead of the authors' own analysis. For this sample there are about 220,000 distinct CDR3 sequences; around 6.6% appear just once. The ten largest make up approximately 15% of the sample.

There are many counts of this clonotype. Its specific antigen is unknown. Base qualities are not provided; no much larger clone lies one nucleotide away. Broad study findings and their caveats: Some motif variants had previously been reported in the synovial fluid and blood of reactive arthritis patients, which suggests shared mechanisms of disease initiation. According to the report, matched synovial fluid samples from ankylosing spondylitis patients were significantly enriched for the disease-linked clones. Blood from ankylosing spondylitis patients appeared to be characterized by a TCR beta motif composed of several highly homologous amino acid variants. The disease-linked clones showed a CD8+ phenotype and occurred at relatively low frequencies in peripheral blood.

The chain was built from TRBV19 and TRBJ1-5, with the D segment identity uncertain. This clonotype was sampled from a male donor with ankylosing spondylitis. The sequencing input was blood, either unsorted or a sorted T cell fraction (not recorded which). The CDR3 reads as follows: CASSIGHNSNQPQHF. The DNA sequence reads TGTGCCAGTAGTATAGGTCACAATAGCAATCAGCCCCAGCATTTT. The full variable domain, with segments outside the CDR3 supplied by the reference TRBV19 and TRBJ1-5 proteins, appears as DGGITQSPKYLFRKEGQNVTLSCEQNLNHDAMYWYRQDPGQGLRLIYYSQIVNDFQKGDIAEGYSVSREKKESFPLTVTSAQKNPTAFYLCASSIGHNSNQPQHFGDGTRLSIL.